Listed here is a single TCR beta chain. The data originate from a study of blood T cell repertoires in COVID-19. Study context: Spain, Italy and the United States supplied samples that represented acute and convalescent COVID-19. In each case, the material was cDNA or gDNA derived from T cells, B-cell-depleted T cells, or PBMCs.

In the original analysis: By means of reference gene primer amplification, nucleated cell counts were estimated. Libraries were prepared by immunoSEQ multiplex PCR; TCRdb keeps only in-frame clonotypes and omits some of them. V, J and clone size reflect that table, while D and trimming were determined from the DNA. The repertoire holds tens of thousands of clones, with 70% to 80% as singletons. This CDR3 has 18 residues. Germline assignment: CDR1 LGHDT and CDR2 YNNKEL (reference sequence). The trim removed 0 bases at V and 7 bases at J, leaving 15 bases unmatched. This receptor was taken from a woman aged 80 or over with acute or convalescent COVID-19. The chain recombines TRBV3-1 (or the pseudogene TRBV3-2) with TRBJ2-1; 7 bases match TRBD2. The sequencing sample was made of peripheral blood. The CDR3 is CASSQEGPRTRIGNEQFF. CDR3 coding DNA: TGTGCCAGCAGCCAAGAAGGTCCGAGGACTAGGATCGGTAATGAGCAGTTCTTC.